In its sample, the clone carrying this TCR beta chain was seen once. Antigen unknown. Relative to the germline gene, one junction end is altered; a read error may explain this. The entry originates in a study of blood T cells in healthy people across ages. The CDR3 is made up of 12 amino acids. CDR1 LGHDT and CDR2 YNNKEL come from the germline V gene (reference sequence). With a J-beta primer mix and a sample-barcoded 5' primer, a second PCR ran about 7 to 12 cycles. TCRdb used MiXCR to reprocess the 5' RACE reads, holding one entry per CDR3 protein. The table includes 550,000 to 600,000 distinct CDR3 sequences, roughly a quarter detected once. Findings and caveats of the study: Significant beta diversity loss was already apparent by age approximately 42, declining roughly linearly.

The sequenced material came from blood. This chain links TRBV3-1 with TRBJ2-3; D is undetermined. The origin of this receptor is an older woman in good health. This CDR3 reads CASSLTADTLYF. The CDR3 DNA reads TGTGCCAGCAGCCTAACGGCAGATACGCTGTATTTT.